This T cell receptor beta chain emerged from a study of cytomegalovirus exposure and HLA in healthy donors. Overall study findings and caveats: Per a later analysis, 15,000 to 20,000 TCR beta sequences showed association with HLA alleles at 0.05 false discovery rate. In a later analysis, an Asian-associated ancestry cluster reportedly showed fewer N-insertions than the approximately 700-donor mean.

Unmatched junction bases numbered 10, after V lost 3 bases and J lost 6 bases. Looked up from germline, CDR1 is SGHRS and CDR2 is YFSETQ. The length of the CDR3 is 16 residues. As concerns this clone: Antigen unknown.

The PCR was carried out with 60 Vbeta primers and 13 Jbeta primers. The method was immunoSEQ multiplex PCR; TCRdb's version includes in-frame clones alone and lacks a portion of them. The sample has under 200,000 clones, around 80% seen once; the top ten hold about 0.72%. When sampled, the donors appeared nominally healthy, though they likely had unrecorded immune exposures. The rearrangement joins TRBV5-1 to TRBJ2-1; 9 nucleotides line up with TRBD2. Specimen: PBMCs. The source is a woman aged 40 to 50 in good health and CMV-seronegative. The CDR3 nucleotides read TGCGCCAGCAGCTCGACATTAGCGGGAGTAGGCAATGAGCAGTTCTTC. Residues: CASSSTLAGVGNEQFF.